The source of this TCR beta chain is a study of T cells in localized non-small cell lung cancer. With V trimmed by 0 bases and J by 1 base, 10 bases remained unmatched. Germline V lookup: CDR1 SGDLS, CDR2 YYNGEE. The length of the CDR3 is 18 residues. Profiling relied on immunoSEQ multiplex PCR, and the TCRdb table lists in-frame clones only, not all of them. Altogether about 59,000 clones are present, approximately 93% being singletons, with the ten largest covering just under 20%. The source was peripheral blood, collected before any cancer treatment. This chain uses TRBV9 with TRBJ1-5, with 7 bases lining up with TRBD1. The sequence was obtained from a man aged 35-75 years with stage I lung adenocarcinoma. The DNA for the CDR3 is TGTGCCAGCAGCGTAGGGCAGGGGGGCGGTTCGAGCAATCAGCCCCAGCATTTT. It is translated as CASSVGQGGGSSNQPQHF.